These 8 T cell receptor beta chains were all obtained from the same sample, sequenced in a study of blood T cells in healthy people across ages. Alongside a J-beta primer mix, a sample-barcoded 5' primer served in a second PCR lasting about 7 to 12 cycles. Via MiXCR, TCRdb re-called the 5' RACE reads, giving one row per CDR3 protein. The sample yields about 780,000 distinct CDR3 sequences, 46% seen once. The sample was blood. The receptors shown here come from an elderly man in good health.

This clonotype was counted a few times. The chain uses TRBV7-2 and TRBJ1-5; D uncertain. From germline, CDR1 is SGHTA and CDR2 FQGNSA. The length of the CDR3 is 13 residues. V lost 5 bases to trimming and J lost 6 bases, with 11 bases between them. The CDR3 protein is CASSEAGFQPQHF. In DNA, the CDR3 is TGTGCCAGCAGCGAAGCGGGATTTCAGCCCCAGCATTTT.

Written as DNA, the CDR3 is TGTGCCAGCAGCGCGTCGGGAGAGGTAGAGACCCAGTACTTC. Translating gives CASSASGEVETQYF. This chain uses TRBV7-3 with TRBJ2-5; D might be TRBD2 (6 bases). The CDR3 covers 14 residues. V was trimmed by 5 bases and J by 4 bases, leaving 14 bases between them. Germline V gene data show CDR1 as SGHTA and CDR2 as FQGTGA.

This clonotype was seen many times. The chain links TRBV10-3 to TRBJ2-5; tentatively, D is TRBD1 or TRBD2 (5 bases each). V lost 6 bases, J lost 2 bases, and 13 bases lay in between. This CDR3 is 14 amino acids long. Germline loops: CDR1 ENHRY, CDR2 SYGVKD. CDR3 sequence (DNA): TGTGCCATCAGCCCCGGGGCGAATCAAGAGACCCAGTACTTC. Its protein product is CAISPGANQETQYF.

This clonotype occurred many times. The V call is TRBV20-1, the J call TRBJ2-1; 10 nucleotides line up with TRBD1. The DNA end is more similar to TRBJ2-7, so the J call may be wrong. CDR3 length: 15 amino acids. The V gene's germline CDR1 is DFQATT and CDR2 SNEGSKA (reference sequence). The DNA for the CDR3 is TGCAGTGCTAGAACACGACAGGGGGCTTACAATGAGCAGTACTTC. As protein: CSARTRQGAYNEQYF.

The V and J genes are TRBV9 and TRBJ2-1; TRBD2 agrees at 7 bases. This CDR3 spans 16 amino acids. The germline V gene has CDR1 SGDLS and CDR2 YYNGEE. The J segment lost 8 bases and the V segment lost 4 bases, leaving 15 bases of the junction unmatched. The CDR3 nucleotides read TGTGCCAGCAGCCCCCGGGTCGAGGGAGGGCCGGATGAGCAGTTCTTC. Encoded protein: CASSPRVEGGPDEQFF. The whole variable domain, remainder taken from reference TRBV9 and TRBJ2-1, is DSGVTQTPKHLITATGQRVTLRCSPRSGDLSVYWYQQSLDQGLQFLIQYYNGEERAKGNILERFSAQQFPDLHSELNLSSLELGDSALYFCASSPRVEGGPDEQFFGPGTRLTVL.

This clonotype has ten or more counts. This chain connects TRBV12-3 or TRBV12-4 to TRBJ1-1, with D unresolved. The CDR3 extends over 13 amino acids. V gave up 6 bases and J gave up 1 base, with 9 bases separating them. In DNA, the CDR3 is TGTGCCAGCAGCTTGGAGGGGAACACTGAAGCTTTCTTT. As protein: CASSLEGNTEAFF.

This clonotype was detected a few times. The chain employs TRBV10-3 and TRBJ2-1; perhaps D is TRBD1 or TRBD2 (6 bases each). The CDR3 runs to 14 residues. The V gene lost 8 bases and the J gene lost 2 bases, with 13 bases spanning the gap. CDR1 is ENHRY, CDR2 SYGVKD, per germline. CDR3 DNA: TGTGCCATCGCTGGGGGGCCCCCCTACAATGAGCAGTTCTTC. This codes for CAIAGGPPYNEQFF.

In its sample, this clonotype was seen a few times. This chain uses TRBV7-2 with TRBJ2-4, with 7 bases fitting TRBD1. Germline CDR1 SGHTA, CDR2 FQGNSA. The trim removed 4 bases at V and 0 bases at J, leaving 12 bases unmatched. CDR3 length: 18 amino acids. CDR3 loop: CASSSSLKDRLAKNIQYF. DNA of the CDR3: TGTGCCAGCAGCTCCTCCCTCAAGGACAGGCTAGCCAAAAACATTCAGTACTTC. The variable domain in full, completed from reference TRBV7-2 and TRBJ2-4, reads GAGVSQSPSNKVTEKGKDVELRCDPISGHTALYWYRQSLGQGLEFLIYFQGNSAPDKSGLPSDRFSAERTGGSVSTLTIQRTQQEDSAVYLCASSSSLKDRLAKNIQYFGAGTRLSVL.